This entry is about one T cell receptor beta chain. What it recognizes is unknown. Profiling relied on immunoSEQ multiplex PCR, and the TCRdb table lists in-frame clones only, not all of them. The sample contains approximately 82,000 clones, 75% to 90% of which appear only once. Germline assignment: CDR1 LNHDA and CDR2 SQIVND (reference sequence). This CDR3 contains 13 residues. The V segment lost 9 bases and the J segment 7 bases; nucleotides outside the gene matches: 8. The entry originates in a study of OX40 agonist ivuxolimab in advanced cancers. Background on the study: Patient treatment consisted of intravenous ivuxolimab administration every 2 weeks at 0.01 to 10 mg/kg.

Study outcomes and limitations: Some of the lowest clonal expansion was seen in partial responders at 0.1-3.0 mg/kg.

Sequenced material: CD4+ or CD8+ T cells sorted from blood, taken in a trial of the OX40 agonist ivuxolimab. This receptor was identified in an adult with an advanced solid tumor such as melanoma, head and neck, liver or kidney cancer. The chain recombines TRBV19 with TRBJ1-3, with 8 bases matching TRBD1. This CDR3 is CASRRTGRNTIYF. The CDR3 nucleotides are TGTGCCAGCCGTAGGACAGGGCGGAACACCATATATTTT. The whole variable domain, remainder taken from reference TRBV19 and TRBJ1-3, is DGGITQSPKYLFRKEGQNVTLSCEQNLNHDAMYWYRQDPGQGLRLIYYSQIVNDFQKGDIAEGYSVSREKKESFPLTVTSAQKNPTAFYLCASRRTGRNTIYFGEGSWLTVV.